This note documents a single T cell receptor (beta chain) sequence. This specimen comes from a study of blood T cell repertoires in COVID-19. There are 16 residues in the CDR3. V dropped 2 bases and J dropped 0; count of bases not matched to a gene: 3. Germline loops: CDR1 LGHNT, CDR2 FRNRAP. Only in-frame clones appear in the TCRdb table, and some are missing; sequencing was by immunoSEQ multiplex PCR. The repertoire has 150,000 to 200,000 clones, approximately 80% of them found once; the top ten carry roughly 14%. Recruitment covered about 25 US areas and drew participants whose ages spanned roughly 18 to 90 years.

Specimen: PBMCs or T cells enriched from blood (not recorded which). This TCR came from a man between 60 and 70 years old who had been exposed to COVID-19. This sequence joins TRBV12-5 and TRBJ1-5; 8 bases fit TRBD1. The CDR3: CASGLQGAYSNQPQHF. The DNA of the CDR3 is TGTGCTAGTGGTTTGCAGGGGGCATATAGCAATCAGCCCCAGCATTTT.